This T cell receptor beta chain was observed in a study of OX40 agonist ivuxolimab in advanced cancers. For the study at large: The dose-escalation cohort had hepatocellular carcinoma, melanoma, renal cell or head and neck cancer. General study points: At doses 0.1 to 3.0 mg/kg, CD4+ and CD8+ clones expanded.

Points on this clone: Its antigen is as yet unknown.

The method was immunoSEQ multiplex PCR; TCRdb's version includes in-frame clones alone and lacks a portion of them. The sample lists some 87,000 clones, 90% occurring once. Material: CD4+ or CD8+ T cells sorted from blood, obtained in a trial of the OX40 agonist ivuxolimab. This TCR came from an adult with an advanced solid tumor such as melanoma, head and neck, liver or kidney cancer.

The CDR3 sequence is CASSTSPGQEMNTEAFF. For the CDR3, the DNA is TGTGCCAGTAGTACTTCCCCGGGACAGGAGATGAACACTGAAGCTTTCTTT. The rearrangement links TRBV19 to TRBJ1-1; 8 bases fit TRBD1. The CDR3 is 17 amino acids. Germline-derived CDR1 and CDR2 are LNHDA and SQIVND (reference sequence). J gave up 0 bases and V 4 bases, and 10 bases lay outside the gene matches.